The T cell receptor beta chain described here comes from a study of T cells after yellow fever vaccination. CDR1 is SGHTA, CDR2 FQGNSA, per germline. The V and J ends lost 5 bases and 5 bases respectively, with 16 bases between them. The CDR3 is 14 residues long. TCRdb processed the 5' RACE reads anew with MiXCR; each CDR3 protein has one entry. This table has approximately 610,000 distinct CDR3 sequences, about 17% appearing once. At least ten counts were recorded for this clonotype. The antigen is not known. Study-wide points: The CD4 compartment and the CD8 compartment contained a small share of clonotypes in common.

The J gene is TRBJ2-7, the V gene TRBV7-2; D is possibly TRBD2 (6 bases). The material was PBMCs, obtained around 5 days after the first yellow fever vaccination. The clonotype was recovered from a young man who received the YFV17D yellow fever vaccine. In DNA form, the CDR3 reads TGTGCCAGCAGCCTCCCCTCGGGAGCCAACGAGCAGTACTTC. Translating gives CASSLPSGANEQYF.